This T cell receptor (beta chain) was recovered during a study of T cell changes during pregnancy in multiple sclerosis (dated by TCRdb to 2018 to 2020). About the full investigation: Changes in the T cell repertoire over the course of pregnancy were examined in this study in women with multiple sclerosis.

Turning to this clone: The specificity of this receptor is unknown. Base qualities are not recorded, but no much larger clone differs from it by a single base.

Receptors were amplified or captured by the immunoSEQ multiplex PCR assay. TCRdb retrieved this table from immuneACCESS and kept in-frame rearrangements only. Not all clones are present; in checked studies, unresolved V genes account for under half, and no reason is known for the remainder. Within this sample are roughly 40,000 clones, with around 90% of them counted one time only. The ten largest clones represent around 1.2% of the sample. The cysteine opens and the phenylalanine closes a CDR3 of 13 amino acids. The sequence is cut down to CDR3 DNA, 39 bases in frame from base 1. Trimming takes 0 bases from V and 3 bases from J, and the germline ends sit 4 bases apart. Looking up the germline V gene yields CDR1 SGDLS and CDR2 YYNGEE.

Sequencing was performed on CD4+ T cells from peripheral blood mononuclear cells, taken before pregnancy. The receptor chain draws on TRBV9 and TRBJ2-1; no D gene can be assigned with confidence. The clonotype comes from a female donor with multiple sclerosis, enrolled in a pregnancy study. The CDR3 loop reads CASSVDNYNEQFF. The nucleotide sequence reads TGTGCCAGCAGCGTAGACAACTACAATGAGCAGTTCTTC.